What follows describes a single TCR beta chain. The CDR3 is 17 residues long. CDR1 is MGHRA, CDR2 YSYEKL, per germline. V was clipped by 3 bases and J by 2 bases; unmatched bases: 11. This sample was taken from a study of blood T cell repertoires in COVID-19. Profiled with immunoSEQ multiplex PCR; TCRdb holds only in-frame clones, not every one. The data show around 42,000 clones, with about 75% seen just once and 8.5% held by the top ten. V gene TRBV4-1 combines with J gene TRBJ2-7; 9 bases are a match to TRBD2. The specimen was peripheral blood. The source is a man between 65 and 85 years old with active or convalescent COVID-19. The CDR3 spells CASSHSFRAGGAYEQYF. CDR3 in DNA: TGCGCCAGCAGCCACTCATTTCGAGCGGGGGGCGCCTACGAGCAGTACTTC.